This TCR beta chain came from a study of PD-1 blockade in classical Hodgkin lymphoma. Findings and limits, study-wide: Newly diagnosed patients reportedly trailed healthy donors in baseline TCR diversity.

This CDR3 region has 16 residues. Trimming cost V 2 bases and J 0 bases, with 12 bases left between them. Germline V gene sequence: CDR1 SGHVS, CDR2 FQNEAQ. Time point denoted: cycle 4 day 1 (C4D1), after 6 weeks of nivolumab. Brentuximab vedotin exposure varied, and every patient relapsed after autologous stem cell transplantation. Measured with immunoSEQ multiplex PCR; TCRdb has only the in-frame clones, and not every one. The table lists 45,000 or so clones, roughly 78% of them singletons. Concerning this clone: Antigen specificity is unknown.

The receptor was derived from a human donor with classical Hodgkin lymphoma. V gene TRBV7-8 combines with J gene TRBJ2-3, with a weak D call TRBD2 (6 bases). This specimen was peripheral blood mononuclear cells (PBMCs), taken before the fourth cycle of nivolumab. The chain's CDR3 is CASSLWGDGSTDTQYF. Here the CDR3 DNA reads TGTGCCAGCAGCTTATGGGGGGACGGGAGCACAGATACGCAGTATTTT.